These 25 T cell receptor beta chains originate from one sample sequenced in a study of T cell responses to AZD1222 COVID-19 vaccine. Produced via immunoSEQ multiplex PCR; TCRdb's table is partial and in-frame only. Of 120,000 or so clones in the sample, approximately 88% were seen once. The material sequenced was peripheral blood, taken on day 0 of AZD1222 vaccination. These TCRs come from an adult in good health.

The gene calls are TRBV4-1 and TRBJ2-3; perhaps D is TRBD1 or TRBD2 (5 bases each). V gave up 0 bases and J gave up 0 bases, with 10 bases separating them. The germline V gene has CDR1 MGHRA and CDR2 YSYEKL. The CDR3 is made up of 16 amino acids. The CDR3 sequence: CASSQEAGRSTDTQYF. The CDR3 nucleotides read TGCGCCAGCAGCCAAGAGGCAGGGAGAAGCACAGATACGCAGTATTTT.

The CDR3 loop is CASSHITDTQYF. Here the CDR3 DNA reads TGTGCCAGCAGCCATATCACAGATACGCAGTATTTT. V usage is TRBV16 and J usage is TRBJ2-3; D gene uncertain. The ends were cut back, 3 bases at V and 2 bases at J, with 3 bases in the middle. This CDR3 contains 12 residues. Germline V gives CDR1 KGHSY, CDR2 FQNENV.

The chain links TRBV7-2 to TRBJ2-1; 9 bases align to TRBD1. Germline trimming cut 5 bases from V and 4 bases from J; bases unmatched to any gene: 18. Germline CDR1 SGHTA, CDR2 FQGNSA. The CDR3 contains 19 residues. The CDR3 spells CASSGIGHRGDRVYNEQFF. The CDR3 nucleotides are TGTGCCAGCAGCGGCATTGGCCATCGGGGGGACAGGGTATACAATGAGCAGTTCTTC. The full variable domain, in which reference TRBV7-2 and TRBJ2-1 provide the parts outside the CDR3, is GAGVSQSPSNKVTEKGKDVELRCDPISGHTALYWYRQSLGQGLEFLIYFQGNSAPDKSGLPSDRFSAERTGGSVSTLTIQRTQQEDSAVYLCASSGIGHRGDRVYNEQFFGPGTRLTVL.

This chain links TRBV12-3 or TRBV12-4 with TRBJ2-3; D is unclear. There are 11 residues in the CDR3. The germline V and J ends were trimmed by 7 bases and 6 bases, with 8 bases remaining between them. The CDR3 coding sequence is TGTGCCAGCACCTCCGCCGATACGCAGTATTTT. This encodes CASTSADTQYF.

The gene calls are TRBV12-3 or TRBV12-4 and TRBJ1-5; 7 bases agree with TRBD1. The CDR3 runs to 12 residues. In DNA, the CDR3 is TGTGCGAGCGGGACAGCTTATCAGCCCCAGCATTTT. This gives the protein CASGTAYQPQHF.

Remarks on this clone: This specimen includes other DNA sequences encoding the same CDR3. The CDR3 DNA sequence: TGTGCCAGCAGCGATGTTGGTAACACTGAAGCTTTCTTT. Translating it yields CASSDVGNTEAFF. The V call is TRBV2, the J call TRBJ1-1; the D is unclear. V was cut by 6 bases and J by 2 bases, with 10 bases left in between. Germline values: CDR1 SNHLY, CDR2 FYNNEI. This CDR3 is built from 13 residues.

The chain joins TRBV5-1 to TRBJ1-1, with D possibly matching TRBD1 (6 bases). The CDR3 spans 14 residues. The germline V gene has CDR1 SGHRS and CDR2 YFSETQ. Trimming pared 0 bases from V and 0 bases from J, leaving 6 bases between. The chain's CDR3 is CASSLEGVNTEAFF. Written as DNA, the CDR3 is TGCGCCAGCAGCTTGGAGGGGGTGAACACTGAAGCTTTCTTT.

The chain has TRBV9 and TRBJ2-5; perhaps D is TRBD1 or TRBD2 (5 bases each). This CDR3 contains 15 residues. Trimming removed 4 bases from V and 5 bases from J, with 18 bases in between. CDR1 is SGDLS, CDR2 YYNGEE, per germline. The CDR3: CASSIRDGLGETQYF. The CDR3, as DNA: TGTGCCAGCAGCATCCGGGACGGTCTGGGGGAGACCCAGTACTTC.

Notes on this clone: An end of the junction does not agree with germline; a read error may underlie this. CDR3 in DNA: TGTGCCAGCTGTTTCCTCAGGGGCCCCGACTCTGGGGCCAACGTCCTGACTTTC. It encodes CASCFLRGPDSGANVLTF. V usage is TRBV27 and J usage is TRBJ2-6, with D perhaps TRBD1 (6 bases). The CDR3 has 18 residues. CDR1 is MNHEY, CDR2 SMNVEV, per germline (reference sequence).

The chain combines TRBV30 with TRBJ2-7; 10 nucleotides line up with TRBD2. Germline-derived CDR1 and CDR2 are GTSNPN and SVGIG (reference sequence). With V trimmed by 4 bases and J by 3 bases, 9 bases remained unmatched. CDR3 length equals 15 residues. The CDR3: CAWIGGAGGNYEQYF. CDR3 DNA sequence: TGTGCCTGGATCGGAGGAGCGGGAGGGAACTACGAGCAGTACTTC.

The chain employs TRBV11-2 and TRBJ2-2, with 12 bases lining up with TRBD2. In germline, CDR1 is SGHAT, CDR2 FQNNGV. The CDR3 extends over 16 amino acids. V trimming: 3 bases; J trimming: 3 bases; junction bases outside the gene matches: 2. The DNA of the CDR3 is TGTGCCAGCAGCTTCAGACTAGCGGGGGACACCGGGGAGCTGTTTTTT. The encoded protein is CASSFRLAGDTGELFF.

The genes are TRBV5-1 and TRBJ1-1; the D is unclear. Trimming took 0 bases from V and 0 from J, leaving 6 bases between them. CDR1 and CDR2 from the germline V gene are SGHRS and YFSETQ. This CDR3 is built from 14 residues. CDR3 bases: TGCGCCAGCAGCTTGGACACTATGAACACTGAAGCTTTCTTT. Translating it yields CASSLDTMNTEAFF.

CDR3 protein: CASSETGNSYNEQFF. CDR3 in DNA: TGTGCCAGCAGCGAGACGGGTAACTCCTACAATGAGCAGTTCTTC. The chain links TRBV11-3 to TRBJ2-1, with D unclear. CDR1 SGHNT and CDR2 YENEEA come from the germline V gene. Trimming left V 5 bases short and J 0 bases short, with 11 bases between. The CDR3 has 15 amino acids.

A word on this clone: Other DNA sequences in the sample encode the same CDR3. The chain has TRBV12-3 or TRBV12-4 and TRBJ1-1, with a possible D match to TRBD1 (5 bases). V gave up 2 bases and J gave up 2 bases, with 6 bases separating them. The CDR3 is made up of 13 amino acids. CDR3 amino acids: CASSLQGNTEAFF. The CDR3 DNA reads as TGTGCCAGCAGTTTACAGGGAAACACTGAAGCTTTCTTT.

The gene calls are TRBV4-2 and TRBJ1-1; D call uncertain. The CDR3 extends over 12 amino acids. Trimming cost V 0 bases and J 9 bases, with 8 bases left between them. Germline V CDR1 and CDR2: LGHNA, YNFKEQ. CDR3 loop: CASSQDPSKAFF. CDR3 coding DNA: TGTGCCAGCAGCCAAGATCCCTCAAAAGCTTTCTTT.

Only one count was recorded for this clone. This rearrangement joins TRBV21-1 to TRBJ1-5. TRBV21-1 is described as a pseudogene. The CDR3 length is 15 residues. The CDR3 sequence: CASSKYRVFGQPQHF. The CDR3, as DNA: TGTGCCAGCAGCAAATACCGTGTTTTCGGTCAGCCCCAGCATTTT.

This chain links TRBV4-1 with TRBJ2-5; no definite D call. Germline V gene data show CDR1 as MGHRA and CDR2 as YSYEKL. The V and J ends lost 0 bases and 7 bases respectively, with 24 bases between them. There are 18 residues in the CDR3. The CDR3 reads CASSQEAVAVFPSGTQYF. The CDR3 DNA sequence: TGCGCCAGCAGCCAAGAAGCAGTGGCGGTTTTTCCCTCCGGGACCCAGTACTTC.

This chain uses TRBV7-9 with TRBJ1-6; 8 bases are a match to TRBD1. The germline gives CDR1 SEHNR, CDR2 FQNEAQ (reference sequence). The V gene end was trimmed by 2 bases and the J gene end by 7 bases; junction bases not matched to a gene: 7. The CDR3 is 16 amino acids. The CDR3 reads CASSLTAGGGNSPLHF. CDR3 bases: TGTGCCAGCAGCTTAACGGCAGGGGGCGGAAATTCACCCCTCCACTTT.

This sequence joins TRBV11-2 and TRBJ2-7; TRBD2 aligns across 7 bases. The CDR3 is made up of 15 amino acids. Losses at the gene ends were 0 bases for V and 5 bases for J; bases not matched to a gene: 7. Germline V CDR1 and CDR2: SGHAT, FQNNGV. Here the CDR3 reads CASSLDWGGYHEQYF. CDR3 sequence (DNA): TGTGCCAGCAGCTTAGATTGGGGAGGGTACCACGAGCAGTACTTC. Variable domain in full (rest from reference TRBV11-2 and TRBJ2-7): EAGVAQSPRYKIIEKRQSVAFWCNPISGHATLYWYQQILGQGPKLLIQFQNNGVVDDSQLPKDRFSAERLKGVDSTLKIQPAKLEDSAVYLCASSLDWGGYHEQYFGPGTRLTVT.

On this clone itself: The junction does not match germline at one end; this may be a read error. V is TRBV15 and J is TRBJ2-5; 7 nucleotides agree with TRBD1. The CDR3 covers 13 residues. Germline V gene sequence: CDR1 LNHNV, CDR2 YYDKDF (reference sequence). The CDR3 coding sequence is TGTGCCACCAGCAGGCGGTCGGGGACAGCCGCGGACTTC. It codes for CATSRRSGTAADF.

The rearrangement joins TRBV7-2 to TRBJ1-6; D uncertain. Trimming cost V 4 bases and J 9 bases, with 16 bases left between them. Germline values: CDR1 SGHTA, CDR2 FQGNSA. This CDR3 is 15 amino acids long. The CDR3 spells CASSSPPGMGSPLHF. The CDR3 nucleotides read TGTGCCAGCAGCTCTCCCCCGGGGATGGGTTCACCCCTCCACTTT.

The chain links TRBV7-2 to TRBJ1-3, with a weak D call TRBD1 (5 bases). There are 12 residues in the CDR3. In germline, CDR1 is SGHTA, CDR2 FQGNSA. V was shortened by 6 bases and J by 9 bases, with 12 bases between the two germline ends. DNA for the CDR3: TGTGCCAGCAGTTATCCCGGGACCACCATATATTTT. This encodes CASSYPGTTIYF. Complete variable domain (other parts from reference TRBV7-2 and TRBJ1-3): GAGVSQSPSNKVTEKGKDVELRCDPISGHTALYWYRQSLGQGLEFLIYFQGNSAPDKSGLPSDRFSAERTGGSVSTLTIQRTQQEDSAVYLCASSYPGTTIYFGEGSWLTVV.

This chain joins TRBV30 and TRBJ1-3; D is ambiguous. V shed 5 bases and J shed 0 bases, with 14 bases lying between them. This CDR3 is built from 15 residues. Germline loops: CDR1 GTSNPN, CDR2 SVGIG (reference sequence). The CDR3 DNA follows: TGTGCCTGGGGGCCTTCCCTGCGCTCTGGAAACACCATATATTTT. Its translation is CAWGPSLRSGNTIYF.

The chain carries TRBV5-1 and TRBJ2-7; TRBD1 might be the D (7 bases). The V and J ends lost 6 bases and 2 bases respectively, with 21 bases between them. There are 16 residues in the CDR3. The V gene's germline CDR1 is SGHRS and CDR2 YFSETQ. The CDR3 loop reads CASTLTGRSSAYEQYF. CDR3 in DNA: TGCGCCAGCACCCTGACAGGGAGGAGTTCAGCCTACGAGCAGTACTTC. Full variable domain (missing parts from reference TRBV5-1 and TRBJ2-7): KAGVTQTPRYLIKTRGQQVTLSCSPISGHRSVSWYQQTPGQGLQFLFEYFSETQRNKGNFPGRFSGRQFSNSRSEMNVSTLELGDSALYLCASTLTGRSSAYEQYFGPGTRLTVT.

The genes are TRBV9 and TRBJ2-5; 7 bases agree with TRBD1. V lost 2 bases and J lost 1; bases outside the gene matches: 2. The germline gives CDR1 SGDLS, CDR2 YYNGEE. CDR3 length: 14 residues. The CDR3 protein is CASSVTGSQETQYF. The CDR3 DNA sequence: TGTGCCAGCAGCGTGACAGGGTCCCAAGAGACCCAGTACTTC.